The 15 T cell receptor beta chains presented below share a single source sample, sequenced in a study of T cells after yellow fever vaccination. Each CDR3 protein is one row after TCRdb ran MiXCR on the 5' RACE reads. The sample consists of 300,000 or so distinct CDR3 sequences, 8.7% of them appearing once. Sequencing was performed on CD4+ T cells sorted from PBMCs, taken 5 days after the yellow fever booster vaccination. These receptors all stem from a young man who received the YFV17D yellow fever vaccine.

This clonotype has ten or more counts. The chain is built from TRBV19 and TRBJ1-5; 7 positions agree with TRBD1. Trimming at V came to 7 bases and at J to 7 bases, leaving 10 bases not matched to a gene. The CDR3 runs to 14 residues. From germline, CDR1 is LNHDA and CDR2 SQIVND (reference sequence). This chain's CDR3 is CASTKKGAGQPQHF. Written as DNA, the CDR3 is TGTGCCAGTACCAAAAAGGGGGCAGGACAGCCCCAGCATTTT.

This clonotype occurred a few times. CDR3 amino acids: CALEASGDQETQYF. The DNA for the CDR3 is TGTGCCCTGGAGGCTAGCGGGGACCAAGAGACCCAGTACTTC. The V gene is TRBV4-2, the J gene TRBJ2-5; 9 bases agree with TRBD2. Germline lookup yields CDR1 LGHNA and CDR2 YNFKEQ. This CDR3 has 14 amino acids. J was trimmed by 0 bases and V by 11 bases; bases with no gene match: 7.

In its sample, this clonotype was seen many times. CDR3 residues: CSDSPRDTADTQYF. CDR3 sequence (DNA): TGCAGTGATAGCCCTCGGGACACCGCAGATACGCAGTATTTT. The V gene is TRBV20-1, the J gene TRBJ2-3; D may be TRBD1 (6 bases). The CDR3 totals 14 residues. The germline CDR1 and CDR2 sequences are DFQATT and SNEGSKA (reference sequence). V lost 7 bases to trimming and J lost 4 bases, with 18 bases between them.

This chain uses TRBV3-1 with TRBJ2-5; tentatively, D is TRBD1 or TRBD2 (6 bases each). The CDR3 is 15 residues long. Trimming stripped 4 bases from V and 1 base from J, with 13 bases between. Germline lookup yields CDR1 LGHDT and CDR2 YNNKEL (reference sequence). Here the CDR3 reads CASSPPPGAQETQYF. The CDR3 nucleotides are TGTGCCAGCAGCCCTCCTCCGGGGGCCCAAGAGACCCAGTACTTC.

This clonotype was found many times. This sequence joins TRBV7-9 and TRBJ2-2; possibly TRBD1 for D (6 bases). Germline CDR1 SEHNR, CDR2 FQNEAQ (reference sequence). This CDR3 spans 13 amino acids. V was clipped by 5 bases and J by 6 bases, with 10 bases between them. CDR3 residues: CASSPGQPGELFF. For the CDR3, the DNA is TGTGCCAGCAGCCCAGGACAGCCCGGGGAGCTGTTTTTT.

The chain combines TRBV3-1 with TRBJ2-7, with D hard to call. This CDR3 region has 12 residues. Germline CDR1 and CDR2: LGHDT and YNNKEL (reference sequence). V gave up 3 bases and J gave up 5 bases, with 8 bases separating them. The CDR3 spells CASSQSSDEQYF. The CDR3 DNA sequence: TGTGCCAGCAGCCAGTCTAGTGACGAGCAGTACTTC.

This clonotype was detected only a few times. This rearrangement joins TRBV5-1 to TRBJ2-1; the match to TRBD2 covers 12 bases. This CDR3 contains 16 residues. V was clipped by 4 bases and J by 5 bases; unmatched bases: 7. Germline assignment: CDR1 SGHRS and CDR2 YFSETQ. CDR3 DNA sequence: TGCGCCAGCAGCGCCGGACCTAGCGGGGGGGACAATGAGCAGTTCTTC. Protein product: CASSAGPSGGDNEQFF.

The V call is TRBV28, the J call TRBJ2-2, with 14 bases identical to TRBD2. CDR3 length: 16 amino acids. The V segment lost 7 bases and the J segment 0 bases; nucleotides outside the gene matches: 1. CDR1 and CDR2 (germline): MDHEN, SYDVKM. The CDR3 DNA is TGTGCCAGCAAGACTAGCGGGGGGGCGAACACCGGGGAGCTGTTTTTT. Translated: CASKTSGGANTGELFF.

This clonotype has a handful of counts. The rearrangement uses TRBV11-3 and TRBJ1-5, with 10 bases fitting TRBD1. Germline V CDR1 and CDR2: SGHNT, YENEEA. After removal of 5 bases from V and 6 bases from J, the junction contained 4 bases not matched to a gene. CDR3 size: 14 residues. The CDR3 protein is CASSRQGASQPQHF. The CDR3 DNA reads as TGTGCCAGCAGCCGACAGGGGGCGAGTCAGCCCCAGCATTTT.

The sample holds a few counts of this clonotype. This chain joins TRBV5-1 and TRBJ2-5, with D possibly being TRBD1 (6 bases). Germline CDR1 is SGHRS and CDR2 is YFSETQ. The CDR3 sequence is 14 residues long. V lost 4 bases to trimming and J lost 5 bases, with 15 bases between them. The DNA of the CDR3 is TGCGCCAGCAGCCAGGGGACCGTGAGGGAGACCCAGTACTTC. The encoded protein is CASSQGTVRETQYF.

This clonotype appeared many times. V usage is TRBV9 and J usage is TRBJ2-7; TRBD1 or TRBD2 may be the D gene (5 bases each). Looked up from germline, CDR1 is SGDLS and CDR2 is YYNGEE. V lost 2 bases to trimming and J lost 3 bases, with 15 bases between them. The CDR3 is 15 amino acids. The CDR3 loop is CASSVTGTGLYEQYF. CDR3 nucleotide sequence: TGTGCCAGCAGCGTCACCGGGACCGGACTCTACGAGCAGTACTTC.

V and J are TRBV7-2 and TRBJ1-2; a weak D match, TRBD1 (5 bases). CDR1 is SGHTA, CDR2 FQGNSA, per germline. This CDR3 has 15 residues. Trimming took off 5 bases at V and 0 bases at J, with 13 bases between the two ends. CDR3 sequence (DNA): TGTGCCAGCAGCCGCGGGCAGGGAGCTAACTATGGCTACACCTTC. It translates to CASSRGQGANYGYTF.

In this sample, this clonotype turned up a few times. The chain joins TRBV7-2 to TRBJ2-7, with unresolved D. This CDR3 has 13 amino acids. Between the trimmed V and J ends, which lost 5 bases and 0 bases, there was a span of 8 bases. CDR1 and CDR2 from the germline V gene are SGHTA and FQGNSA. Here the CDR3 DNA reads TGTGCCAGCAGCCAAGGCATCTCCTACGAGCAGTACGTC. It translates to CASSQGISYEQYV.

This clonotype was detected a few times. The V gene is TRBV20-1, the J gene TRBJ1-1; the D is unclear. The CDR3 runs 13 residues. Germline CDR1 and CDR2: DFQATT and SNEGSKA (reference sequence). Trimming took 5 bases from V and 1 from J, leaving 11 bases between them. DNA of the CDR3: TGCAGTGCTCCCCGGCGGCGGAACACTGAAGCTTTCTTT. This sequence encodes CSAPRRRNTEAFF.

In its sample, this clonotype was seen a few times. The chain carries TRBV5-1 and TRBJ1-2; D gene ambiguous. V was trimmed by 4 bases and J by 0 bases, leaving 10 bases between them. Looked up from germline, CDR1 is SGHRS and CDR2 is YFSETQ. The CDR3 spans 14 residues. This chain's CDR3 is CASSPYLTNYGYTF. The CDR3 region has the DNA TGCGCCAGCAGCCCCTACTTGACTAACTATGGCTACACCTTC.